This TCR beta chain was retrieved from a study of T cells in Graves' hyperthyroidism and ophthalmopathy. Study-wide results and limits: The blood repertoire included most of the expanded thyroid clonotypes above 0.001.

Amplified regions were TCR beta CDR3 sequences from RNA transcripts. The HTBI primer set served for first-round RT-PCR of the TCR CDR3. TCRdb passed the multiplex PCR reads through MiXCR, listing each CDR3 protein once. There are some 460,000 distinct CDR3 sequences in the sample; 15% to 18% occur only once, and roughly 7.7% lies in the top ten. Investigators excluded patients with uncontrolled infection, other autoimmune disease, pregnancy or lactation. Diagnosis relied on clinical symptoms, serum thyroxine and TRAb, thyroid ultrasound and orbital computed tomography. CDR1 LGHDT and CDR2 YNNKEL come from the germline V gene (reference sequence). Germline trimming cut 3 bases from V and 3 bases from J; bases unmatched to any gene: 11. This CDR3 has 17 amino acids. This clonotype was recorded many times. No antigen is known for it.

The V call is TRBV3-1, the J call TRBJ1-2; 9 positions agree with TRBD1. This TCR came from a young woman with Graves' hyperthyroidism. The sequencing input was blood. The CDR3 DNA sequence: TGTGCCAGCAGCCACTTGTCGACAGGGGGACCCCACTATGGCTACACCTTC. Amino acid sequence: CASSHLSTGGPHYGYTF.